The TCR beta chain under discussion was sequenced for a study of T-cell reconstitution after alpha-beta-depleted transplantation in children. Preparing the TCRbeta library involved the use of unique molecular identifiers. TCRdb called the PCR reads again in MiXCR, with one record for every CDR3 protein. This repertoire shows about 270,000 distinct CDR3 sequences, nearly 10% found once; its top ten account for 9.5% to 13%. The CDR3 totals 12 residues. In germline, CDR1 is SGDLS, CDR2 YYNGEE. V was cut by 3 bases and J by 3 bases, with 6 bases left in between. The chain has TRBV9 and TRBJ1-1; D is uncertain. The sequence derives from a human donor who donated a stem cell graft to a child with SCID. Sequencing was performed on PBMCs from the stem cell graft donor, taken from the stem cell graft. CDR3 DNA: TGTGCCAGCAGCGGGGGAGACACTGAAGCTTTCTTT. Encoded protein: CASSGGDTEAFF.